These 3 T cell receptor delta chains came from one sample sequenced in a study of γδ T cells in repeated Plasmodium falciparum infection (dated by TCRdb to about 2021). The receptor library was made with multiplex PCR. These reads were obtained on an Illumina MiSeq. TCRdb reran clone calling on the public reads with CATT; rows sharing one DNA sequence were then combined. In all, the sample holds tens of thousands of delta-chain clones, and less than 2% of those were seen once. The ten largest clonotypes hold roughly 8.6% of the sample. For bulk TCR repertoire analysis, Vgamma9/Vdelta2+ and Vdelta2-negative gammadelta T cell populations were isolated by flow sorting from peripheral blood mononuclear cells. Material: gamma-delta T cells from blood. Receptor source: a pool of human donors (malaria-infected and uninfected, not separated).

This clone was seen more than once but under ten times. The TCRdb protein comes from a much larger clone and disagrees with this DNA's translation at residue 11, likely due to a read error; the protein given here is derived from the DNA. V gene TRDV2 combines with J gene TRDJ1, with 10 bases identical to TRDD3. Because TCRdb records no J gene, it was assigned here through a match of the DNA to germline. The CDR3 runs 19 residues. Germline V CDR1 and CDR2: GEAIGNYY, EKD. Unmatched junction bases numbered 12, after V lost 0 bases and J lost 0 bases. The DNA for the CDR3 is TGTGCCTGTGACACCGTGAATGGGGGATACACGACGTACACCGATAAACTCATCTTT. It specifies CACDTVNGGYTTYTDKLIF.

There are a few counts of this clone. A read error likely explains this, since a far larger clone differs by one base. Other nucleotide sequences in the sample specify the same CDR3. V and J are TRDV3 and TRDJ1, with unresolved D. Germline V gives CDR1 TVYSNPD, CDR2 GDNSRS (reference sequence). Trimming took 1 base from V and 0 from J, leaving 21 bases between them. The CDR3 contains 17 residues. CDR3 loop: CAFKGLWRGGYTDKLIF. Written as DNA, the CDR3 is TGTGCCTTTAAAGGTCTGTGGAGGGGTGGGTACACCGATAAACTCATCTTT.

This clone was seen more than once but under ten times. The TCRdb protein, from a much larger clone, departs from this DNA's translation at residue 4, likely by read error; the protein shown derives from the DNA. The CDR3 loop is CALRELRAYPGRKADKLIF. As DNA, the CDR3 is TGTGCTCTTAGGGAACTCAGGGCCTACCCGGGGAGAAAGGCCGATAAACTCATCTTT. The rearrangement joins TRDV1 to TRDJ1; TRDD2 or TRDD3 may be the D gene (5 bases each). The CDR3 length is 19 residues. Germline CDR1 reads TSWWSYY; CDR2 reads QGS.